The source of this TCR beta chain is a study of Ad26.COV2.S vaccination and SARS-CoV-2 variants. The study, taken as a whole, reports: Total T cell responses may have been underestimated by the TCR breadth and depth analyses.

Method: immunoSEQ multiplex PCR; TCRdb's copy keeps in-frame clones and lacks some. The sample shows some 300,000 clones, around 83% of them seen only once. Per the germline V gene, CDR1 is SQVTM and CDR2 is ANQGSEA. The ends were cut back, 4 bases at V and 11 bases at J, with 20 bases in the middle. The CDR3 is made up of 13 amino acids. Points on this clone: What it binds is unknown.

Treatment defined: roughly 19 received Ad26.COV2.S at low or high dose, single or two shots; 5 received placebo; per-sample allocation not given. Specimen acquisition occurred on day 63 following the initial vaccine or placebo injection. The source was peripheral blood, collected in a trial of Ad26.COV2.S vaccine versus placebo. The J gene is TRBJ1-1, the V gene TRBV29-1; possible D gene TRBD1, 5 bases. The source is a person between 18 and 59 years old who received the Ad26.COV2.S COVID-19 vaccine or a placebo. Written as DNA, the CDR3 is TGCAGCGTTGTAAGCGGGGCCAACCCCGGGGCTTTCTTT. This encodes CSVVSGANPGAFF. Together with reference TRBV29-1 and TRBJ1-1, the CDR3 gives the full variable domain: SAVISQKPSRDICQRGTSLTIQCQVDSQVTMMFWYRQQPGQSLTLIATANQGSEATYESGFVIDKFPISRPNLTFSTLTVSNMSPEDSSIYLCSVVSGANPGAFFGQGTRLTVV.